What follows are 27 T cell receptor beta chains derived from one specimen sequenced in a study of CD8 T cells in ankylosing spondylitis. Each CDR3 protein gets one entry after TCRdb re-called the 5' RACE reads with MiXCR. The sample lists under 200,000 distinct CDR3 sequences; roughly 12% were seen once. The source material was blood, either unsorted or a sorted T cell fraction (not recorded which). These receptors originate from a male donor with ankylosing spondylitis or in good health (not recorded which).

This clonotype has at least ten counts. The rearrangement uses TRBV9 and TRBJ2-3, with no clear D. CDR1 is SGDLS, CDR2 YYNGEE, per germline. CDR3 length equals 12 residues. V shed 1 base and J shed 3 bases, with 3 bases lying between them. Here the CDR3 reads CASSVRTDTQYF. CDR3 nucleotides: TGTGCCAGCAGCGTAAGGACAGATACGCAGTATTTT. The full variable domain, completed using reference TRBV9 and TRBJ2-3, is DSGVTQTPKHLITATGQRVTLRCSPRSGDLSVYWYQQSLDQGLQFLIQYYNGEERAKGNILERFSAQQFPDLHSELNLSSLELGDSALYFCASSVRTDTQYFGPGTRLTVL.

This clonotype was recorded a few times. The rearrangement uses TRBV7-2 and TRBJ1-1; D is unresolved. CDR1 is SGHTA, CDR2 FQGNSA, per germline. The CDR3 is 11 amino acids. Trimming removed 6 bases from V and 5 bases from J, with 7 bases in between. The DNA for the CDR3 is TGTGCCAGCAGTCTTATAACTGAAGCTTTCTTT. Translating gives CASSLITEAFF.

This clonotype was counted ten times or more. The V and J genes are TRBV20-1 and TRBJ1-5; D is ambiguous. Trimming pared 4 bases from V and 0 bases from J, leaving 13 bases between. There are 15 residues in the CDR3. Germline V gene sequence: CDR1 DFQATT, CDR2 SNEGSKA (reference sequence). The CDR3 is CSANSRVSSNQPQHF. The CDR3 region has the DNA TGCAGTGCTAACAGTCGGGTGTCTAGCAATCAGCCCCAGCATTTT.

This clonotype was seen ten or more times. The V and J genes are TRBV7-2 and TRBJ2-3; 11 bases map to TRBD1. CDR1 and CDR2 from the germline V gene are SGHTA and FQGNSA. The length of the CDR3 is 16 residues. V lost 2 bases, J lost 3 bases, and 4 bases stayed unmatched. The CDR3 loop is CASSLFGTGGTDTQYF. The CDR3 nucleotides read TGTGCCAGCAGCTTATTCGGGACAGGGGGGACAGATACGCAGTATTTT.

A word on this clonotype: This may be a read error: a much more frequent sequence differs by one nucleotide. The J gene is TRBJ1-4, the V gene TRBV6-1; D gene unclear. The CDR3 extends over 17 amino acids. V lost 7 bases to trimming and J lost 4 bases, with 22 bases between them. In germline, CDR1 is MNHNS, CDR2 SASEGT. DNA of the CDR3: TGTGCCAGCAATGGATTATACCTGGGAGCAGATAATGAAAAACTGTTTTTT. This translates into CASNGLYLGADNEKLFF.

This clonotype was seen repeatedly, ten times or more. The V and J genes are TRBV7-9 and TRBJ2-7; D gene ambiguous. The V gene's germline CDR1 is SEHNR and CDR2 FQNEAQ (reference sequence). This CDR3 has 11 residues. V was clipped by 4 bases and J by 3 bases, with 4 bases between them. The CDR3 reads CASSSDYEQYF. The CDR3 DNA reads as TGTGCCAGCAGCTCAGACTACGAGCAGTACTTC.

This clonotype has at least ten counts. The V call is TRBV5-1, the J call TRBJ1-2, with D perhaps TRBD1 (5 bases). The CDR3 consists of 15 residues. Germline-derived CDR1 and CDR2 are SGHRS and YFSETQ. Trimming took off 3 bases at V and 4 bases at J, with 16 bases between the two ends. The CDR3 loop is CASSSGHRSLYGYTF. In DNA form, the CDR3 reads TGCGCCAGCAGCTCCGGACACAGGAGCCTCTATGGCTACACCTTC.

This clonotype has just a few counts. V usage is TRBV7-2 and J usage is TRBJ1-1, with 9 nucleotides matching TRBD1. The CDR3 loop spans 17 amino acids. The V gene's germline CDR1 is SGHTA and CDR2 FQGNSA. With 1 base clipped from V and 1 base from J, the junction kept 7 bases outside the gene matches. The CDR3 here is CASSLGVGQGPNTEAFF. CDR3 bases: TGTGCCAGCAGCTTAGGAGTGGGACAGGGACCGAACACTGAAGCTTTCTTT. Supplemented by reference TRBV7-2 and TRBJ1-1, the full variable domain reads GAGVSQSPSNKVTEKGKDVELRCDPISGHTALYWYRQSLGQGLEFLIYFQGNSAPDKSGLPSDRFSAERTGGSVSTLTIQRTQQEDSAVYLCASSLGVGQGPNTEAFFGQGTRLTVV.

At least ten counts were recorded for this clonotype. At one of its ends the junction is not consistent with the germline gene, which may arise from a read error. V gene TRBV10-3 combines with J gene TRBJ2-7, with a possible D match to TRBD1 (5 bases). This CDR3 spans 14 amino acids. Germline V CDR1 and CDR2: ENHRY, SYGVKD. The CDR3 region has the DNA TGTGCCATCAGTGTAGGGGCCCCCTCCGACGAGCAGTACTTC. Translation: CAISVGAPSDEQYF.

This clonotype has at least ten counts. The chain joins TRBV4-1 to TRBJ1-1; 8 nucleotides align to TRBD1. J was trimmed by 3 bases and V by 0 bases; bases with no gene match: 15. The CDR3 has 19 amino acids. CDR1 MGHRA and CDR2 YSYEKL come from the germline V gene. In DNA, the CDR3 is TGCGCCAGCAGCCAAGAGGTTTTTCACAGGGGGAGAAGGGACACTGAAGCTTTCTTT. Translated, it gives CASSQEVFHRGRRDTEAFF.

This clonotype was recorded once. J is TRBJ1-2 and V is TRBV11-2, with D possibly being TRBD1 (5 bases). Trimming left V 6 bases short and J 2 bases short, with 10 bases between. Per germline, CDR1 SGHAT and CDR2 FQNNGV. The CDR3 length is 13 residues. The CDR3 reads CASRLAGNYGYTF. CDR3 coding DNA: TGTGCCAGCAGACTCGCAGGGAACTATGGCTACACCTTC. The full variable domain, completed using reference TRBV11-2 and TRBJ1-2, is EAGVAQSPRYKIIEKRQSVAFWCNPISGHATLYWYQQILGQGPKLLIQFQNNGVVDDSQLPKDRFSAERLKGVDSTLKIQPAKLEDSAVYLCASRLAGNYGYTFGSGTRLTVV.

Ten or more counts support this clonotype. The chain is built from TRBV20-1 and TRBJ1-1; D may be TRBD1 (6 bases). CDR3 length equals 13 residues. CDR1 DFQATT and CDR2 SNEGSKA come from the germline V gene (reference sequence). Trimming cost V 6 bases and J 2 bases, with 13 bases left between them. CDR3 coding DNA: TGCAGTGCCTTACAGGGTATAAACACTGAAGCTTTCTTT. This codes for CSALQGINTEAFF.

This clonotype was seen repeatedly, ten times or more. The V call is TRBV5-1, the J call TRBJ2-5; the match to TRBD1 covers 8 bases. This CDR3 region has 15 residues. The V segment lost 4 bases and the J segment 3 bases; nucleotides outside the gene matches: 8. In germline, CDR1 is SGHRS, CDR2 YFSETQ. CDR3 amino acids: CASSIDRGGEETQYF. The DNA for the CDR3 is TGCGCCAGCAGCATAGACAGGGGAGGCGAAGAGACCCAGTACTTC. Looking up the rest from reference TRBV5-1 and TRBJ2-5 gives the full variable domain: KAGVTQTPRYLIKTRGQQVTLSCSPISGHRSVSWYQQTPGQGLQFLFEYFSETQRNKGNFPGRFSGRQFSNSRSEMNVSTLELGDSALYLCASSIDRGGEETQYFGPGTRLLVL.

This clonotype was counted at least ten times. The chain uses TRBV5-1 and TRBJ2-5; D is uncertain. Germline V gene sequence: CDR1 SGHRS, CDR2 YFSETQ. The CDR3 is 14 amino acids. Trimming took 0 bases from V and 1 from J, leaving 7 bases between them. The CDR3 sequence: CASSLEWGQETQYF. DNA for the CDR3: TGCGCCAGCAGCTTGGAGTGGGGCCAAGAGACCCAGTACTTC.

Concerning this clonotype itself: At one end the junction does not follow the germline gene, possibly because of a read error. The V and J genes are TRBV7-2 and TRBJ2-7; D gene ambiguous. The CDR3 covers 11 residues. The V gene's germline CDR1 is SGHTA and CDR2 FQGNSA. The DNA of the CDR3 is TGTGCCAGCAGCCCTGCCTACAAGCAGTACTTC. This encodes CASSPAYKQYF. Drawing the rest from reference TRBV7-2 and TRBJ2-7, the complete variable domain is GAGVSQSPSNKVTEKGKDVELRCDPISGHTALYWYRQSLGQGLEFLIYFQGNSAPDKSGLPSDRFSAERTGGSVSTLTIQRTQQEDSAVYLCASSPAYKQYFGPGTRLTVT.

This clonotype was counted at least ten times. This chain links TRBV12-3 or TRBV12-4 with TRBJ2-5; D uncertain. CDR3 length: 13 amino acids. V was shortened by 2 bases and J by 5 bases, with 9 bases between the two germline ends. Here the CDR3 reads CASSLIMAETQYF. CDR3 DNA sequence: TGTGCCAGCAGTTTAATTATGGCTGAGACCCAGTACTTC.

This clonotype was detected ten times or more. The rearrangement joins TRBV20-1 to TRBJ1-5, with D perhaps matching TRBD1 (5 bases). Deletions cut 0 bases from V and 4 bases from J, with 19 bases between. This CDR3 is built from 17 residues. Germline V CDR1 and CDR2: DFQATT, SNEGSKA (reference sequence). In DNA form, the CDR3 reads TGCAGTGCTAGAGATCGGGGGACCCAATCTCTTAATCAGCCCCAGCATTTT. Protein: CSARDRGTQSLNQPQHF.

This clonotype was seen repeatedly, ten times or more. This sequence joins TRBV6-1 and TRBJ1-6; 11 bases map to TRBD1. Trimming took 7 bases from V and 7 from J; bases not matched to a gene: 3. This CDR3 comprises 14 residues. CDR1 MNHNS and CDR2 SASEGT come from the germline V gene. Here the CDR3 DNA reads TGTGCCAGCACCCGGACAGGGGGCAATTCACCCCTCCACTTT. Residues: CASTRTGGNSPLHF.

The sample holds many counts of this clonotype. This chain connects TRBV5-1 to TRBJ1-1; D unresolved. Germline V gene sequence: CDR1 SGHRS, CDR2 YFSETQ. The CDR3 is 14 residues long. The germline V and J ends were trimmed by 0 bases and 5 bases, with 11 bases remaining between them. The CDR3 spells CASSLEEGPTEAFF. DNA of the CDR3: TGCGCCAGCAGCTTGGAAGAGGGTCCGACTGAAGCTTTCTTT. Drawing the rest from reference TRBV5-1 and TRBJ1-1, the complete variable domain is KAGVTQTPRYLIKTRGQQVTLSCSPISGHRSVSWYQQTPGQGLQFLFEYFSETQRNKGNFPGRFSGRQFSNSRSEMNVSTLELGDSALYLCASSLEEGPTEAFFGQGTRLTVV.

This clonotype was observed a few times. V gene TRBV11-2 combines with J gene TRBJ2-7; weak D call: TRBD2 (5 bases). The CDR3 length is 8 residues. Germline loops: CDR1 SGHAT, CDR2 FQNNGV. The CDR3 DNA is TGTGCCAGCAGCCCCGGACTGGTC. This sequence encodes CASSPGLV.

The sample holds many counts of this clonotype. The chain combines TRBV5-1 with TRBJ2-1; 10 nucleotides line up with TRBD1. Germline V CDR1 and CDR2: SGHRS, YFSETQ. The J segment lost 4 bases and the V segment lost 0 bases, leaving 4 bases of the junction unmatched. The CDR3 is made up of 16 amino acids. In nucleotides, the CDR3 is TGCGCCAGCAGCTTGGGGGACAGGGGACGATACAATGAGCAGTTCTTC. Translated: CASSLGDRGRYNEQFF.

This clonotype has only a few counts. This chain uses TRBV6-1 with TRBJ2-1, with 14 bases lining up with TRBD2. CDR3 length equals 16 residues. Germline loops: CDR1 MNHNS, CDR2 SASEGT. The V segment lost 7 bases and the J segment 10 bases; nucleotides outside the gene matches: 12. DNA for the CDR3: TGTGCCAGCATCCCACCCGGGACTAGCGGGGGAAGCGAGCAGTTCTTC. Protein: CASIPPGTSGGSEQFF.

The sample holds a few counts of this clonotype. The V call is TRBV28, the J call TRBJ2-1; no reliable D call. With 3 bases removed from V and 8 bases from J, the gap between germline ends came to 8 bases. Looked up from germline, CDR1 is MDHEN and CDR2 is SYDVKM. The CDR3 is 12 residues long. The CDR3 coding sequence is TGTGCCAGCAGTTTCCAGTCTTATGAGCAGTTCTTC. It encodes CASSFQSYEQFF.

This clonotype came up a few times. J is TRBJ2-7 and V is TRBV6-6; TRBD1 might be the D (6 bases). This CDR3 has 13 residues. Germline-derived CDR1 and CDR2 are MNHNY and SVGAGI (reference sequence). V lost 2 bases to trimming and J lost 2 bases, with 7 bases between them. The CDR3 is CASSYGTTYEQYF. CDR3 DNA sequence: TGTGCCAGCAGTTACGGGACAACCTACGAGCAGTACTTC.

This clonotype was counted at least ten times. V and J are TRBV6-5 and TRBJ1-5, with a weak D call TRBD1 (6 bases). The CDR3 consists of 14 residues. CDR1 is MNHEY and CDR2 is SVGAGI in the germline V gene. V lost 5 bases, J lost 9 bases, and 17 bases lay in between. The CDR3 here is CASSNRAENAPQHF. The CDR3 nucleotides read TGTGCCAGCAGTAACAGGGCGGAGAACGCGCCCCAGCATTTT.

There are many counts of this clonotype. The rearrangement uses TRBV29-1 and TRBJ2-2, with 9 bases aligning to TRBD1. The CDR3 has 15 residues. Unmatched junction bases numbered 6, after V lost 2 bases and J lost 5 bases. Germline V gives CDR1 SQVTM, CDR2 ANQGSEA. Written as DNA, the CDR3 is TGCAGCGTTGAAATGGGACAGGGTCGGACCGGGGAGCTGTTTTTT. Its protein is CSVEMGQGRTGELFF.

This clonotype occurred many times. The chain uses TRBV6-4 and TRBJ2-2; D remains ambiguous. The CDR3 consists of 15 residues. The V gene's germline CDR1 is MRHNA and CDR2 SNTAGT. V was pared by 6 bases and J by 4 bases, with 15 bases between. Here the CDR3 DNA reads TGTGCCAGCAGCCCAGACTCCTTGGGCACCGGGGAGCTGTTTTTT. Its protein product is CASSPDSLGTGELFF.